The 30 T cell receptor beta chains below were found in one sample sequenced in a study of shared clonotypes between healthy human individuals. Some clones are missing from TCRdb's copy, which holds only in-frame ones; the method was immunoSEQ multiplex PCR. The sample lists around 180,000 clones, approximately 92% occurring once. The sample consisted of naive CD4+ T cells sorted from blood. Indicated subset: CD45RA+ positively selected. These receptors were obtained from a woman between 25 and 40 years old in good health.

V gene TRBV30 combines with J gene TRBJ1-4; 7 bases line up with TRBD1. The junction had 8 bases not matched to a gene; V was cut back by 7 bases and J by 0 bases. Germline CDR1 and CDR2: GTSNPN and SVGIG (reference sequence). CDR3 size: 15 residues. CDR3 protein: CASDRAPATNEKLFF. In nucleotides, the CDR3 is TGTGCCTCCGACAGGGCTCCGGCAACTAATGAAAAACTGTTTTTT. Supplemented by reference TRBV30 and TRBJ1-4, the full variable domain reads SQTIHQWPATLVQPVGSPLSLECTVEGTSNPNLYWYRQAAGRGLQLLFYSVGIGQISSEVPQNLSASRPQDRQFILSSKKLLLSDSGFYLCASDRAPATNEKLFFGSGTQLSVL.

This clone has only one observation. The chain is built from TRBV5-6 and TRBJ1-4, with D tentatively TRBD1 (6 bases). The CDR3 sequence is 14 residues long. The germline V gene encodes CDR1 SGHDT and CDR2 YYEEEE. V dropped 3 bases and J dropped 8 bases, with 14 bases sitting between them. The CDR3 coding sequence is TGTGCCAGCAGCTCCGGGGGCATTTGGGAAAAACTGTTTTTT. Translated, it gives CASSSGGIWEKLFF. The full variable domain, with the rest looked up from reference TRBV5-6 and TRBJ1-4, is DAGVTQSPTHLIKTRGQQVTLRCSPKSGHDTVSWYQQALGQGPQFIFQYYEEEERQRGNFPDRFSGHQFPNYSSELNVNALLLGDSALYLCASSSGGIWEKLFFGSGTQLSVL.

The chain has TRBV7-9 and TRBJ2-1, with TRBD2 matching over 11 bases. CDR3 length: 14 residues. Germline V gene sequence: CDR1 SEHNR, CDR2 FQNEAQ (reference sequence). Trimming took 6 bases from V and 10 from J; bases not matched to a gene: 8. CDR3 region: CASRVAGGPREQFF. The CDR3, as DNA: TGTGCCAGCAGAGTAGCGGGAGGGCCTCGAGAGCAGTTCTTC.

The V call is TRBV28, the J call TRBJ2-7; D is unresolved. Germline V gene data show CDR1 as MDHEN and CDR2 as SYDVKM. Trimming left V 3 bases short and J 5 bases short, with 17 bases between. CDR3 length: 15 residues. The CDR3: CASSFLVSGFNEQYF. As DNA, the CDR3 is TGTGCCAGCAGTTTCTTAGTTAGTGGTTTCAACGAGCAGTACTTC.

CDR3 nucleotides: TGTGCCAGCTCACCTCCCCGGGACAGGGCCCAATACGAGCAGTACTTC. It is translated as CASSPPRDRAQYEQYF. This sequence joins TRBV18 and TRBJ2-7; 9 bases are a match to TRBD1. Germline V gene data show CDR1 as KGHSH and CDR2 as LQKENI. This CDR3 is built from 16 residues. Unmatched junction bases numbered 10, after V lost 3 bases and J lost 4 bases.

This chain links TRBV9 with TRBJ2-3, with D possibly matching TRBD1 (6 bases). V dropped 3 bases and J dropped 0 bases, with 8 bases sitting between them. CDR1 is SGDLS, CDR2 YYNGEE, per germline. This CDR3 has 14 amino acids. The CDR3 coding sequence is TGTGCCAGCAGCGCAGGACAGAGCACAGATACGCAGTATTTT. It is translated as CASSAGQSTDTQYF.

The gene calls are TRBV6-8 and TRBJ1-5; D is unresolved. V lost 5 bases and J lost 6, with 11 bases in between. The CDR3 covers 13 residues. CDR1 MNHGY and CDR2 SAAAGT come from the germline V gene. The CDR3 region has the DNA TGTGCCAGCAGTAGTCAAACACGTCAGCCCCAGCATTTT. Translating gives CASSSQTRQPQHF.

The chain is built from TRBV28 and TRBJ2-5; TRBD2 agrees at 11 bases. The germline V gene encodes CDR1 MDHEN and CDR2 SYDVKM. This CDR3 contains 15 residues. V shed 2 bases, J shed 9 bases, and the junction held 8 bases outside the gene matches. The CDR3 here is CASSLPGTSGMPQYF. CDR3 sequence (DNA): TGTGCCAGCAGTTTACCCGGGACTAGCGGCATGCCCCAGTACTTC.

The J gene is TRBJ2-2, the V gene TRBV4-2, with D maybe TRBD2 (6 bases). The CDR3 length is 16 residues. V was clipped by 1 base and J by 4 bases, with 13 bases between them. CDR1 and CDR2 from the germline V gene are LGHNA and YNFKEQ. The CDR3 DNA sequence: TGTGCCAGCAGCCAAGCGCGGGACTCCGGCACCGGGGAGCTGTTTTTT. This gives the protein CASSQARDSGTGELFF.

The V call is TRBV5-1, the J call TRBJ2-5; the D gene is possibly TRBD1 (5 bases). The end of the DNA is better explained by TRBJ2-7, so the J call may be wrong. The CDR3 extends over 13 amino acids. CDR1 and CDR2 from the germline V gene are SGHRS and YFSETQ. This CDR3 reads CASSPTGTYEQYF. DNA of the CDR3: TGCGCCAGCAGCCCTACAGGTACCTACGAGCAGTACTTC.

This clone was observed a single time. V and J are TRBV28 and TRBJ1-3; D is uncertain. The V gene's germline CDR1 is MDHEN and CDR2 SYDVKM. V lost 6 bases and J 0 bases, leaving 9 bases between the germline ends. This CDR3 region has 14 residues. The CDR3 loop reads CASSPQYSGNTIYF. The CDR3 coding sequence is TGTGCCAGCAGCCCCCAGTACTCTGGAAACACCATATATTTT.

The V gene is TRBV4-1, the J gene TRBJ2-1; 11 bases line up with TRBD1. V lost 2 bases to trimming and J lost 6 bases; unmatched junction nucleotides: 6. The CDR3 runs to 16 residues. Germline CDR1 MGHRA, CDR2 YSYEKL. As DNA, the CDR3 is TGCGCCAGCAGCCAACCCGGACAGGGGGCGCGCAATGAGCAGTTCTTC. It yields the protein CASSQPGQGARNEQFF.

This clone was seen a single time. The chain is built from TRBV14 and TRBJ2-5; no definite D call. The tail of the sequence fits TRBJ2-7 better, so the J call may be wrong. Germline V gives CDR1 SGHDN, CDR2 FVKESK. This CDR3 region has 11 residues. CDR3 region: CASSQSYEQYF. The DNA for the CDR3 is TGTGCCAGCAGCCAATCCTACGAGCAGTACTTC.

CDR3 amino acids: CASSLELAGGSFQETQYF. In DNA, the CDR3 is TGTGCCAGCAGCTTAGAACTAGCGGGAGGGTCCTTCCAAGAGACCCAGTACTTC. This chain joins TRBV7-2 and TRBJ2-5; 13 bases are shared with TRBD2. CDR1 is SGHTA and CDR2 is FQGNSA in the germline V gene. With V trimmed by 1 base and J by 1 base, 6 bases remained unmatched. The CDR3 contains 18 residues. Variable domain in full (rest from reference TRBV7-2 and TRBJ2-5): GAGVSQSPSNKVTEKGKDVELRCDPISGHTALYWYRQSLGQGLEFLIYFQGNSAPDKSGLPSDRFSAERTGGSVSTLTIQRTQQEDSAVYLCASSLELAGGSFQETQYFGPGTRLLVL.

This sequence joins TRBV5-1 and TRBJ2-7; 7 bases align to TRBD2. V dropped 4 bases and J dropped 0; count of bases not matched to a gene: 7. The CDR3 has 15 residues. Germline V gene sequence: CDR1 SGHRS, CDR2 YFSETQ. The CDR3 spells CASSPAGGSSYEQYF. In nucleotides, the CDR3 is TGCGCCAGCAGCCCGGCGGGCGGGAGCTCCTACGAGCAGTACTTC.

This chain joins TRBV5-1 and TRBJ2-7; TRBD1 matches at 9 bases. The V gene end was trimmed by 4 bases and the J gene end by 3 bases; junction bases not matched to a gene: 8. Per the germline V gene, CDR1 is SGHRS and CDR2 is YFSETQ. The CDR3 has 15 residues. CDR3 residues: CASSPGGTGHYEQYF. The DNA for the CDR3 is TGCGCCAGCAGCCCGGGTGGGACAGGGCACTACGAGCAGTACTTC.

The genes are TRBV29-1 and TRBJ1-1; no firm D call. The V and J ends lost 7 bases and 0 bases respectively, with 18 bases between them. The CDR3 is made up of 15 amino acids. CDR1 and CDR2 from the germline V gene are SQVTM and ANQGSEA. CDR3 nucleotide sequence: TGCAGCGGGCAGAGGCAGGTCCCCATGAACACTGAAGCTTTCTTT. It specifies CSGQRQVPMNTEAFF.

The chain employs TRBV28 and TRBJ1-6; 8 nucleotides match TRBD1. The germline V gene has CDR1 MDHEN and CDR2 SYDVKM. The ends lost 3 bases at V and 7 bases at J; junction bases unmatched: 2. CDR3 length: 14 residues. This chain's CDR3 is CASSFYRGNSPLHF. The CDR3 DNA reads as TGTGCCAGCAGTTTTTACAGGGGGAATTCACCCCTCCACTTT.

This clone was observed a single time. The chain has TRBV21-1 and TRBJ1-3; the table's D gene call, TRBD1, was not cross checked with the DNA. TRBV21-1 is a recognized pseudogene. The CDR3 is 16 residues long. As DNA, the CDR3 is TGTGCCAGCACCCAGAAGAAACAGGGTAAGGGAAACACCATATATTTT. This translates into CASTQKKQGKGNTIYF.

This clone was seen only a few times. The rearrangement uses TRBV6-5 and TRBJ2-7; D unclear. Deletions cut 6 bases from V and 2 bases from J, with 11 bases between. The CDR3 runs 13 residues. Germline values: CDR1 MNHEY, CDR2 SVGAGI. CDR3 amino acids: CASSKQYPYEQYF. The DNA for the CDR3 is TGTGCCAGCAGCAAACAGTATCCCTACGAGCAGTACTTC.

V and J are TRBV5-4 and TRBJ1-1; 8 nucleotides match TRBD1. Germline V CDR1 and CDR2: SGHNT, YYREEE (reference sequence). J gave up 11 bases and V 4 bases, and 7 bases lay outside the gene matches. This CDR3 spans 12 amino acids. The CDR3 sequence: CASSQVQGDAFF. Here the CDR3 DNA reads TGTGCCAGCAGCCAAGTACAGGGGGACGCTTTCTTT.

The chain is built from TRBV18 and TRBJ2-7; D is unclear. Per germline, CDR1 KGHSH and CDR2 LQKENI. Trimming removed 3 bases at V and 3 bases at J, with 12 bases between. The CDR3 consists of 14 residues. Here the CDR3 reads CASSPPQSDYEQYF. The CDR3 nucleotides read TGTGCCAGCTCACCTCCTCAGTCCGACTACGAGCAGTACTTC.

This clone was detected once. The chain uses TRBV27 and TRBJ2-2; 8 bases agree with TRBD2. CDR1 and CDR2 from the germline V gene are MNHEY and SMNVEV (reference sequence). CDR3 length: 15 amino acids. V was clipped by 6 bases and J by 0 bases; unmatched bases: 3. CDR3 DNA: TGTGCCAGCAGGCCAGCGGGAGCGAACACCGGGGAGCTGTTTTTT. Translating it yields CASRPAGANTGELFF.

The chain has TRBV5-8 and TRBJ2-7; D remains unclear. The CDR3 covers 11 residues. The V gene lost 2 bases and the J gene lost 6 bases, with 6 bases spanning the gap. The V gene's germline CDR1 is SGHTS and CDR2 YDEGEE. The CDR3 DNA follows: TGTGCCAGCAGCTTACATACCGAGCAGTACTTC. Translated, it gives CASSLHTEQYF.

J is TRBJ2-5 and V is TRBV5-1, with a tentative D call TRBD2 (6 bases). V gave up 7 bases and J gave up 2 bases, with 15 bases separating them. The CDR3 has 14 amino acids. CDR1 is SGHRS and CDR2 is YFSETQ in the germline V gene. In nucleotides, the CDR3 is TGCGCCAGCCGTAGCGGAGCTTATCAAGAGACCCAGTACTTC. It specifies CASRSGAYQETQYF.

The chain couples TRBV9 to TRBJ2-5; D is undetermined. The tail of the sequence fits TRBJ2-7 better, so the J call may be wrong. CDR1 is SGDLS and CDR2 is YYNGEE in the germline V gene. This CDR3 contains 11 residues. This chain's CDR3 is CASSSSYEQYF. For the CDR3, the DNA is TGTGCCAGCAGCTCATCCTACGAGCAGTACTTC.

This chain connects TRBV28 to TRBJ1-1; D gene uncertain. The CDR3 has 15 amino acids. Trimming removed 5 bases from V and 0 bases from J, with 13 bases in between. Germline CDR1 reads MDHEN; CDR2 reads SYDVKM. This CDR3 is CASSPSPAMNTEAFF. The CDR3 DNA sequence: TGTGCCAGCAGTCCCAGTCCAGCAATGAACACTGAAGCTTTCTTT.

A word on this clone: The sample carries other DNA sequences with the same CDR3. V is TRBV18 and J is TRBJ2-5; no definite D call. The closer fit of TRBJ2-7 to the DNA end suggests the J call may be wrong. The CDR3 is made up of 11 amino acids. Looked up from germline, CDR1 is KGHSH and CDR2 is LQKENI. The CDR3 nucleotides read TGTGCCAGCTCACCGGAATACGAGCAGTACTTC. Protein product: CASSPEYEQYF.

The rearrangement uses TRBV6-5 and TRBJ1-2, with D perhaps TRBD1 (5 bases). The ends were cut back, 0 bases at V and 9 bases at J, with 11 bases in the middle. There are 13 residues in the CDR3. CDR1 is MNHEY and CDR2 is SVGAGI in the germline V gene. CDR3 amino acids: CASSYSRGESYTF. The DNA for the CDR3 is TGTGCCAGCAGTTACTCGAGAGGGGAGAGCTACACCTTC.

The chain employs TRBV28 and TRBJ2-5, with 8 bases lining up with TRBD2. The tail of the sequence fits TRBJ2-7 better, so the J call may be wrong. The germline V gene encodes CDR1 MDHEN and CDR2 SYDVKM. The CDR3 loop spans 15 amino acids. The CDR3 spells CASSSSFGGAYEQYF. In nucleotides, the CDR3 is TGTGCCAGCAGTTCCTCTTTCGGGGGGGCCTACGAGCAGTACTTC.